Listed here are 22 T cell receptor beta chains from one sample, sequenced in a study of early T cells in non-severe SARS-CoV-2 infection. TCRdb re-called the 5' RACE reads with MiXCR, one entry per CDR3 protein. The sample shows roughly 46,000 distinct CDR3 sequences, roughly 6.6% of them seen only once. Sequencing was done on a sample of whole blood. Source of these receptors: an adult who was a healthcare worker with PCR-confirmed SARS-CoV-2 infection or an uninfected control (not recorded which).

This clonotype appeared many times. The chain employs TRBV7-2 and TRBJ1-1; 8 bases map to TRBD1. The germline V gene encodes CDR1 SGHTA and CDR2 FQGNSA. The ends lost 4 bases at V and 8 bases at J; junction bases unmatched: 6. The CDR3 consists of 13 residues. The CDR3 DNA reads TGTGCCAGCAGCTCCGGACAGGGCCTAGAAGCTTTCTTT. Its translation is CASSSGQGLEAFF.

The chain is built from TRBV4-3 and TRBJ2-1; D perhaps matches TRBD1 (5 bases). Trimming took 0 bases from V and 5 from J, leaving 11 bases between them. The CDR3 totals 15 residues. In germline, CDR1 is LGHNA, CDR2 YSLEER. In nucleotides, the CDR3 is TGCGCCAGCAGCCAAGATCGACAGATCAACAATGAGCAGTTCTTC. Its translation is CASSQDRQINNEQFF.

Many counts were recorded for this clonotype. The chain combines TRBV18 with TRBJ1-5; unclear D gene. This CDR3 spans 13 amino acids. Germline assignment: CDR1 KGHSH and CDR2 LQKENI. V lost 2 bases and J lost 4, with 6 bases in between. CDR3 loop: CASSPEGNQPQHF. CDR3 bases: TGTGCCAGCTCACCAGAGGGTAATCAGCCCCAGCATTTT.

This clonotype was recorded many times. V gene TRBV29-1 combines with J gene TRBJ1-2; no definite D call. The CDR3 is made up of 10 amino acids. Looked up from germline, CDR1 is SQVTM and CDR2 is ANQGSEA. The V end lost 3 bases, the J end lost 4 bases, and 3 bases lay between the germline ends. The CDR3, as DNA: TGCAGCGTTGAGTCCTATGGCTACACCTTC. It codes for CSVESYGYTF.

In this sample, this clonotype turned up a few times. The J gene is TRBJ2-5, the V gene TRBV6-5; TRBD2 aligns across 10 bases. Looked up from germline, CDR1 is MNHEY and CDR2 is SVGAGI. The length of the CDR3 is 15 residues. J lost 2 bases, V lost 5 bases, and 5 bases had no gene match. The CDR3 here is CASSDTSGEQETQYF. The CDR3 coding sequence is TGTGCCAGCAGTGATACTAGCGGGGAACAAGAGACCCAGTACTTC.

The chain uses TRBV27 and TRBJ1-4; possibly TRBD1 for D (6 bases). The CDR3 extends over 13 amino acids. The germline V gene encodes CDR1 MNHEY and CDR2 SMNVEV (reference sequence). V lost 5 bases and J lost 7, with 11 bases in between. CDR3 region: CASSPRGGEKLFF. The CDR3 region has the DNA TGTGCCAGCAGTCCCAGGGGTGGTGAAAAACTGTTTTTT.

There are many counts of this clonotype. V gene TRBV12-3 or TRBV12-4 combines with J gene TRBJ2-5; D remains ambiguous. V was shortened by 2 bases and J by 0 bases, with 4 bases between the two germline ends. The CDR3 sequence is 13 residues long. The CDR3 sequence: CASSLYDQETQYF. Written as DNA, the CDR3 is TGTGCCAGCAGTTTATATGACCAAGAGACCCAGTACTTC.

The gene calls are TRBV7-9 and TRBJ2-1; D possibly corresponds to TRBD2 (7 bases). Germline-derived CDR1 and CDR2 are SEHNR and FQNEAQ (reference sequence). V lost 10 bases and J lost 10, with 14 bases in between. The length of the CDR3 is 11 residues. Here the CDR3 DNA reads TGTGCCAACAGGGAGGGGGAGGAGCAGTTCTTC. It translates to CANREGEEQFF.

V gene TRBV29-1 combines with J gene TRBJ1-1, with TRBD1 as a possible D gene (6 bases). Trimming stripped 7 bases from V and 4 bases from J, with 13 bases between. CDR3 length: 12 amino acids. Germline V gives CDR1 SQVTM, CDR2 ANQGSEA. The CDR3 DNA sequence: TGCAGCGCTCAACAGGGCCCCACTGAAGCTTTCTTT. Its protein product is CSAQQGPTEAFF.

The table lists this clonotype with a few counts. The rearrangement links TRBV6-6 to TRBJ1-3; D is ambiguous. Trimming took 4 bases from V and 0 from J, leaving 10 bases between them. Germline CDR1 and CDR2: MNHNY and SVGAGI (reference sequence). The CDR3 is made up of 15 amino acids. This CDR3 is CASSSDFYSGNTIYF. The CDR3 DNA is TGTGCCAGCAGTTCGGACTTCTACTCTGGAAACACCATATATTTT.

V and J are TRBV15 and TRBJ1-2; weak D call: TRBD1 (5 bases). V dropped 1 base and J dropped 5 bases, with 11 bases sitting between them. The CDR3 is 14 residues long. CDR1 is LNHNV, CDR2 YYDKDF, per germline (reference sequence). In DNA form, the CDR3 reads TGTGCCACCAGCAGAGGAGGGACCCGTTATGGCTACACCTTC. Its translation: CATSRGGTRYGYTF.

The sample holds a few counts of this clonotype. The genes are TRBV19 and TRBJ2-5; D remains unclear. The CDR3 is 14 residues long. V dropped 5 bases and J dropped 5 bases, with 15 bases sitting between them. In germline, CDR1 is LNHDA, CDR2 SQIVND (reference sequence). The CDR3 is CASSQLPRQETQYF. The CDR3 coding sequence is TGTGCCAGTAGTCAGTTACCCCGTCAGGAGACCCAGTACTTC.

This clonotype was counted only a few times. This chain joins TRBV3-1 and TRBJ1-1; D not resolved. V lost 1 base and J 4 bases, leaving 13 bases between the germline ends. This CDR3 is 15 amino acids long. Germline assignment: CDR1 LGHDT and CDR2 YNNKEL (reference sequence). CDR3 sequence: CASSQGWGVGTEAFF. CDR3 DNA: TGTGCCAGCAGCCAAGGTTGGGGAGTCGGCACTGAAGCTTTCTTT.

This clonotype was detected a few times. This chain links TRBV4-1 with TRBJ2-3; D is perhaps TRBD2 (6 bases). The CDR3 consists of 15 residues. Trimming removed 6 bases at V and 3 bases at J, with 16 bases between. CDR1 is MGHRA, CDR2 YSYEKL, per germline. The CDR3 reads CASSRRGGSTDTQYF. The CDR3 nucleotides are TGCGCCAGCAGTCGCCGGGGAGGTAGTACAGATACGCAGTATTTT.

This clonotype was seen only a few times. The chain's CDR3 is CASSGGTPFTDTQYF. The CDR3 region has the DNA TGCGCCAGCAGCGGCGGGACTCCATTCACAGATACGCAGTATTTT. The V and J genes are TRBV10-1 and TRBJ2-3, with D perhaps TRBD2 (6 bases). The length of the CDR3 is 15 residues. V shed 6 bases and J shed 2 bases, with 15 bases lying between them. The germline V gene encodes CDR1 WNHNN and CDR2 SYGVQD (reference sequence).

This clonotype has ten or more counts. This sequence joins TRBV29-1 and TRBJ2-7, with no clear D. Trimming left V 7 bases short and J 4 bases short, with 20 bases between. Germline values: CDR1 SQVTM, CDR2 ANQGSEA. CDR3 length: 14 amino acids. CDR3 residues: CSAKDTSLDYEQYF. The DNA of the CDR3 is TGCAGCGCAAAAGACACGTCCTTAGATTACGAGCAGTACTTC.

This clonotype was seen only a few times. This chain connects TRBV11-3 to TRBJ2-1; TRBD2 agrees at 8 bases. V lost 5 bases and J lost 7; bases outside the gene matches: 13. Germline values: CDR1 SGHNT, CDR2 YENEEA. This CDR3 comprises 16 residues. The CDR3 sequence: CASSARVRGDWNEQFF. CDR3 DNA sequence: TGTGCCAGCAGCGCCCGGGTGCGGGGGGATTGGAATGAGCAGTTCTTC.

This clonotype is medium-sized (0.01 to 0.1%). The chain couples TRBV27 to TRBJ2-3; no clear D. The CDR3 runs 15 residues. The germline V and J ends were trimmed by 0 bases and 2 bases, with 9 bases remaining between them. CDR1 is MNHEY and CDR2 is SMNVEV in the germline V gene (reference sequence). DNA for the CDR3: TGTGCCAGCAGTTTATCCCTACCTTACACAGATACGCAGTATTTT. This sequence encodes CASSLSLPYTDTQYF.

The sample holds many counts of this clonotype. The CDR3 nucleotides are TGTGCCAGCAGCCAAGACTTTCACGGGAGAGGGTTATACCAAGAGACCCAGTACTTC. As protein: CASSQDFHGRGLYQETQYF. This chain joins TRBV14 and TRBJ2-5, with D possibly TRBD2 on 6 matching bases. This CDR3 comprises 19 residues. Trimming took off 0 bases at V and 0 bases at J, with 20 bases between the two ends. In germline, CDR1 is SGHDN, CDR2 FVKESK.

This clonotype was counted many times. The V and J genes are TRBV10-1 and TRBJ2-1; 9 positions match TRBD2. The germline gives CDR1 WNHNN, CDR2 SYGVQD (reference sequence). The V segment lost 3 bases and the J segment 3 bases; nucleotides outside the gene matches: 6. This CDR3 has 16 residues. The CDR3 loop reads CASSETSGLDYNEQFF. The CDR3 DNA is TGCGCCAGCAGTGAAACTAGCGGGCTGGACTACAATGAGCAGTTCTTC.

This sequence joins TRBV3-1 and TRBJ2-3; the D gene is possibly TRBD2 (6 bases). The V and J ends lost 0 bases and 10 bases respectively, with 17 bases between them. The CDR3 runs to 15 residues. Germline CDR1 is LGHDT and CDR2 is YNNKEL (reference sequence). CDR3 DNA sequence: TGTGCCAGCAGCCAAGATGTGGCGGGGCCTCAAGCGCAGTATTTT. This sequence encodes CASSQDVAGPQAQYF.

This clonotype was found a few times. The chain has TRBV6-2 or TRBV6-3 and TRBJ1-2; 7 positions match TRBD1. The J segment lost 0 bases and the V segment lost 6 bases, leaving 4 bases of the junction unmatched. This CDR3 spans 14 amino acids. Germline loops: CDR1 MNHEY, CDR2 SVGEGT. This CDR3 is CASRPTGANYGYTF. The CDR3 DNA reads as TGTGCCAGCAGGCCCACAGGGGCTAACTATGGCTACACCTTC.